One sample yielded the 31 T cell receptor beta chains listed below, sequenced in a study of T cell repertoires in cytomegalovirus infection. TCRdb re-derived calls from the reads in MiXCR, one entry per CDR3 protein. The repertoire has about 570,000 distinct CDR3 sequences, approximately 40% of them found once; the top ten carry about 46%. These TCRs are of unknown antigen specificity. This material consisted of cultured PBMCs, taken from culture after CMV antigen stimulation. The receptors were gathered from a human donor in good health (CMV status not recorded). Some clones in this sample may be carry-over from other donors' samples.

This clonotype has a handful of counts. The V and J genes are TRBV7-2 and TRBJ2-3; TRBD2 might be the D (6 bases). CDR1 SGHTA and CDR2 FQGNSA come from the germline V gene. Deletions cut 7 bases from V and 1 base from J, with 9 bases between. The CDR3 length is 13 residues. CDR3 coding DNA: TGTGCCAGCAAACCTAGCGGCACAGATACGCAGTATTTT. Its protein product is CASKPSGTDTQYF. The full variable domain, its missing parts supplied by reference TRBV7-2 and TRBJ2-3, is GAGVSQSPSNKVTEKGKDVELRCDPISGHTALYWYRQSLGQGLEFLIYFQGNSAPDKSGLPSDRFSAERTGGSVSTLTIQRTQQEDSAVYLCASKPSGTDTQYFGPGTRLTVL.

The chain is built from TRBV6-5 and TRBJ1-5; D is perhaps TRBD1 (5 bases). V lost 4 bases and J 12 bases, leaving 13 bases between the germline ends. Germline values: CDR1 MNHEY, CDR2 SVGAGI. This CDR3 region has 12 residues. The CDR3 reads CASSFLRGDQHF. DNA for the CDR3: TGTGCCAGCAGTTTCTTGAGGGGTGACCAGCATTTT.

The rearrangement joins TRBV4-2 to TRBJ2-1, with 7 bases matching TRBD2. V gave up 1 base and J gave up 10 bases; unmatched junction bases: 7. Germline CDR1 reads LGHNA; CDR2 reads YNFKEQ. This CDR3 contains 14 residues. The DNA of the CDR3 is TGTGCCAGCAGCCAAGTCGGGGGGATTTGGGAGCAGTTCTTC. Translation gives CASSQVGGIWEQFF.

This clonotype was seen only a few times. V and J are TRBV7-6 and TRBJ2-3, with 12 bases lining up with TRBD2. The V gene's germline CDR1 is SGHVS and CDR2 FNYEAQ. V trimming: 4 bases; J trimming: 5 bases; junction bases outside the gene matches: 7. CDR3 size: 16 residues. The CDR3 sequence: CASSSLAGGPGDTQYF. The CDR3 DNA sequence: TGTGCCAGCAGCTCTCTAGCGGGAGGGCCTGGAGATACGCAGTATTTT.

This clonotype showed up just a few times. This chain joins TRBV7-6 and TRBJ2-3, with D hard to call. V was pared by 3 bases and J by 3 bases, with 4 bases between. Per germline, CDR1 SGHVS and CDR2 FNYEAQ. The CDR3 extends over 12 amino acids. The CDR3 bases are TGTGCCAGCAGCTTGCAAACAGATACGCAGTATTTT. Residues: CASSLQTDTQYF.

This clonotype was detected only a few times. The V and J genes are TRBV7-2 and TRBJ2-1, with 9 positions matching TRBD1. With V trimmed by 6 bases and J by 7 bases, 13 bases remained unmatched. Per the germline V gene, CDR1 is SGHTA and CDR2 is FQGNSA. CDR3 size: 16 residues. CDR3 amino acids: CASSPAPGQGKNEQFF. In nucleotides, the CDR3 is TGTGCCAGCAGTCCCGCCCCGGGACAGGGTAAAAATGAGCAGTTCTTC.

The chain is built from TRBV7-2 and TRBJ2-3; D possibly uses TRBD1 or TRBD2 (5 bases each). CDR1 and CDR2 (germline): SGHTA, FQGNSA. The germline V and J ends were trimmed by 3 bases and 1 base, with 11 bases remaining between them. This CDR3 is 15 amino acids long. As DNA, the CDR3 is TGTGCCAGCAGCTTCTTGGTGGGGGGCACAGATACGCAGTATTTT. Its translation: CASSFLVGGTDTQYF. Combining the CDR3 with reference TRBV7-2 and TRBJ2-3 gives the whole variable domain GAGVSQSPSNKVTEKGKDVELRCDPISGHTALYWYRQSLGQGLEFLIYFQGNSAPDKSGLPSDRFSAERTGGSVSTLTIQRTQQEDSAVYLCASSFLVGGTDTQYFGPGTRLTVL.

This chain joins TRBV7-2 and TRBJ2-7, with TRBD1 matching 8 bases. CDR3 size: 16 residues. Germline values: CDR1 SGHTA, CDR2 FQGNSA. The V segment lost 1 base and the J segment 3 bases; nucleotides outside the gene matches: 8. The DNA of the CDR3 is TGTGCCAGCAGCTTAGTAGCAGGGGGCGCGATCTACGAGCAGTACTTC. It yields the protein CASSLVAGGAIYEQYF.

V usage is TRBV6-1 and J usage is TRBJ2-7; 10 bases align to TRBD1. J was trimmed by 7 bases and V by 5 bases; bases with no gene match: 5. The CDR3 has 13 residues. The germline gives CDR1 MNHNS, CDR2 SASEGT. The CDR3 reads CASSHPGQGEQYF. The CDR3 bases are TGTGCCAGCAGTCACCCGGGACAGGGGGAGCAGTACTTC.

The chain uses TRBV11-2 and TRBJ1-2; D is unclear. The CDR3 spans 12 residues. V lost 5 bases and J 5 bases, leaving 9 bases between the germline ends. Looked up from germline, CDR1 is SGHAT and CDR2 is FQNNGV. CDR3 in DNA: TGTGCCAGCAGCCGTCATGAGTATGGCTACACCTTC. Amino acids: CASSRHEYGYTF.

This chain uses TRBV10-3 with TRBJ2-3; 10 bases fit TRBD2. J lost 3 bases, V lost 4 bases, and 4 bases had no gene match. CDR3 length: 15 amino acids. Germline V lookup: CDR1 ENHRY, CDR2 SYGVKD. This CDR3 reads CAISARTSGTDTQYF. The CDR3 coding sequence is TGTGCCATCAGTGCGCGGACTAGCGGAACAGATACGCAGTATTTT.

This sequence joins TRBV6-2 or TRBV6-3 and TRBJ2-1; D is unclear. The CDR3 is 11 residues long. V was clipped by 7 bases and J by 5 bases, with 6 bases between them. CDR1 and CDR2 from the germline V gene are MNHEY and SVGEGT. CDR3 amino acids: CASNRDNEQFF. The CDR3 nucleotides read TGTGCCAGCAACCGGGACAATGAGCAGTTCTTC.

A few counts support this clonotype. The V call is TRBV15, the J call TRBJ2-3, with D unresolved. CDR1 is LNHNV and CDR2 is YYDKDF in the germline V gene (reference sequence). This CDR3 comprises 16 residues. Trimming took 1 base from V and 0 from J, leaving 11 bases between them. Written as DNA, the CDR3 is TGTGCCACCAGCAGAGGAAACCTTTTAAGCACAGATACGCAGTATTTT. This gives the protein CATSRGNLLSTDTQYF. The full variable domain, its missing parts supplied by reference TRBV15 and TRBJ2-3, is DAMVIQNPRYQVTQFGKPVTLSCSQTLNHNVMYWYQQKSSQAPKLLFHYYDKDFNNEADTPDNFQSRRPNTSFCFLDIRSPGLGDTAMYLCATSRGNLLSTDTQYFGPGTRLTVL.

The V gene is TRBV27, the J gene TRBJ2-3; the D gene could be TRBD1 or TRBD2 (5 bases each). CDR1 is MNHEY, CDR2 SMNVEV, per germline (reference sequence). There are 16 residues in the CDR3. The V end lost 1 base, the J end lost 4 bases, and 15 bases lay between the germline ends. CDR3 amino acids: CASSLWSGPSADTQYF. Written as DNA, the CDR3 is TGTGCCAGCAGTTTATGGTCGGGACCCTCTGCAGATACGCAGTATTTT.

The chain employs TRBV7-6 and TRBJ2-3; the D is unclear. This CDR3 contains 13 residues. With 3 bases removed from V and 6 bases from J, the gap between germline ends came to 10 bases. CDR1 and CDR2 from the germline V gene are SGHVS and FNYEAQ. The CDR3 is CASSFSTWDTQYF. DNA for the CDR3: TGTGCCAGCAGCTTTTCAACCTGGGATACGCAGTATTTT.

The chain is built from TRBV7-9 and TRBJ1-4; tentatively, D is TRBD1 (5 bases). V dropped 5 bases and J dropped 8 bases, with 15 bases sitting between them. The length of the CDR3 is 14 residues. CDR1 and CDR2 from the germline V gene are SEHNR and FQNEAQ (reference sequence). DNA for the CDR3: TGTGCCAGCAGCGGGGGGGGGGTTCCCGAAAAACTGTTTTTT. This translates into CASSGGGVPEKLFF.

The genes are TRBV7-9 and TRBJ2-7; D may correspond to TRBD1 or TRBD2 (5 bases each). Germline V lookup: CDR1 SEHNR, CDR2 FQNEAQ (reference sequence). The CDR3 spans 14 residues. V lost 5 bases and J 2 bases, leaving 13 bases between the germline ends. CDR3 nucleotides: TGTGCCAGCAGCCGGCCGGGACCTACCTACGAGCAGTACTTC. Amino acid sequence: CASSRPGPTYEQYF.

The chain links TRBV18 to TRBJ2-5, with 8 bases fitting TRBD2. Germline lookup yields CDR1 KGHSH and CDR2 LQKENI. Trimming took 6 bases from V and 5 from J; bases not matched to a gene: 14. CDR3 length: 16 amino acids. CDR3 amino acids: CASSPTGGAQMETQYF. Written as DNA, the CDR3 is TGTGCCAGCTCTCCTACGGGGGGGGCGCAGATGGAGACCCAGTACTTC.

There are a few counts of this clonotype. The chain links TRBV4-3 to TRBJ1-3; no firm D call. Germline V gene data show CDR1 as LGHNA and CDR2 as YSLEER. V lost 0 bases and J 4 bases, leaving 19 bases between the germline ends. The CDR3 is 18 amino acids. CDR3 amino acids: CASSQDVKGILRGNTIYF. The CDR3 nucleotides are TGCGCCAGCAGCCAAGATGTGAAGGGAATCCTGAGGGGAAACACCATATATTTT.

There are a few counts of this clonotype. V usage is TRBV7-8 and J usage is TRBJ2-7; 7 bases are shared with TRBD1. Germline assignment: CDR1 SGHVS and CDR2 FQNEAQ. Trimming took 1 base from V and 6 from J; bases not matched to a gene: 6. The CDR3 length is 14 residues. The DNA of the CDR3 is TGTGCCAGCAGCTTAGAAGGCAGGGGGATCGAGCAGTACTTC. Translation: CASSLEGRGIEQYF.

This clonotype was detected a few times. In DNA form, the CDR3 reads TGTGCCAGCAGCTTATCTCGGGCGGGAGGTTCCTACGAGCAGTACTTC. Translated: CASSLSRAGGSYEQYF. The V gene is TRBV7-2, the J gene TRBJ2-7; 8 bases match TRBD2. The CDR3 is 16 residues long. The junction had 7 bases not matched to a gene; V was cut back by 2 bases and J by 1 base. Germline values: CDR1 SGHTA, CDR2 FQGNSA.

In regard to this clonotype: An end of the junction does not agree with germline; a read error may underlie this. The genes are TRBV5-3 and TRBJ2-1; 8 bases are a match to TRBD1. TRBV5-3 is an ORF for which the function is uncertain. The CDR3 consists of 14 residues. CDR3 region: CASSLRQGRNEQFF. Written as DNA, the CDR3 is TGTGCCAGCAGCTTGAGACAGGGGCGCAATGAGCAGTTCTTC.

V usage is TRBV6-5 and J usage is TRBJ2-7; 11 bases match TRBD1. Trimming cost V 0 bases and J 3 bases; bases outside gene matches: 1. Germline CDR1 and CDR2: MNHEY and SVGAGI. This CDR3 spans 15 amino acids. The CDR3 DNA follows: TGTGCCAGCAGTTACTCGGGACAGGGGGTCTACGAGCAGTACTTC. Translating it yields CASSYSGQGVYEQYF.

V and J are TRBV7-2 and TRBJ1-5; 10 bases fit TRBD1. The germline V gene encodes CDR1 SGHTA and CDR2 FQGNSA. The CDR3 covers 16 residues. Germline trimming cut 4 bases from V and 9 bases from J; bases unmatched to any gene: 12. The CDR3 loop is CASSSGQGGASGPQHF. The CDR3 bases are TGTGCCAGCAGCTCAGGACAGGGGGGGGCAAGTGGGCCCCAGCATTTT.

Notes on this clonotype: Being one base from a much bigger clone, this may be a read error. This sequence joins TRBV7-2 and TRBJ2-7, with D tentatively TRBD1 (5 bases). V dropped 6 bases and J dropped 4 bases, with 19 bases sitting between them. Germline assignment: CDR1 SGHTA and CDR2 FQGNSA. The CDR3 has 15 residues. CDR3: CASRKGRLVEYEQYF. The CDR3 DNA reads as TGTGCCAGCAGGAAGGGGCGGTTGGTTGAGTACGAGCAGTACTTC. Variable domain in full (rest from reference TRBV7-2 and TRBJ2-7): GAGVSQSPSNKVTEKGKDVELRCDPISGHTALYWYRQSLGQGLEFLIYFQGNSAPDKSGLPSDRFSAERTGGSVSTLTIQRTQQEDSAVYLCASRKGRLVEYEQYFGPGTRLTVT.

This clonotype was seen once. This chain links TRBV27 with TRBJ2-7; D possibly uses TRBD1 or TRBD2 (6 bases each). V shed 9 bases and J shed 4 bases, with 19 bases lying between them. There are 14 residues in the CDR3. Looked up from germline, CDR1 is MNHEY and CDR2 is SMNVEV (reference sequence). For the CDR3, the DNA is TGTGCCAGTCGCCCCCGAAGGGGGAGGTACGAGCAGTACTTC. It encodes CASRPRRGRYEQYF.

The chain uses TRBV15 and TRBJ1-5, with a possible D match to TRBD1 (5 bases). The CDR3 extends over 16 amino acids. The germline gives CDR1 LNHNV, CDR2 YYDKDF (reference sequence). V was clipped by 1 base and J by 2 bases, with 12 bases between them. The CDR3 spells CATSRAPLGGNQPQHF. CDR3 coding DNA: TGTGCCACCAGCAGAGCCCCCTTGGGGGGCAATCAGCCCCAGCATTTT. The whole variable domain, remainder taken from reference TRBV15 and TRBJ1-5, is DAMVIQNPRYQVTQFGKPVTLSCSQTLNHNVMYWYQQKSSQAPKLLFHYYDKDFNNEADTPDNFQSRRPNTSFCFLDIRSPGLGDTAMYLCATSRAPLGGNQPQHFGDGTRLSIL.

The chain employs TRBV7-2 and TRBJ2-7; 10 nucleotides line up with TRBD2. Germline V gene data show CDR1 as SGHTA and CDR2 as FQGNSA. This CDR3 region has 16 residues. Trimming at V came to 5 bases and at J to 1 base, leaving 8 bases not matched to a gene. CDR3 coding DNA: TGTGCCAGCAGCATCAGAAGCGGGAGGGAGTCCTACGAGCAGTACTTC. It specifies CASSIRSGRESYEQYF.

The chain employs TRBV5-5 and TRBJ1-5; D unresolved. V was pared by 1 base and J by 0 bases, with 11 bases between. The CDR3 is 16 residues long. Per germline, CDR1 SGHKS and CDR2 YYEKEE (reference sequence). CDR3 protein: CASSLSRPHSNQPQHF. As DNA, the CDR3 is TGTGCCAGCAGCTTGAGCAGGCCCCATAGCAATCAGCCCCAGCATTTT. Supplemented by reference TRBV5-5 and TRBJ1-5, the full variable domain reads DAGVTQSPTHLIKTRGQQVTLRCSPISGHKSVSWYQQVLGQGPQFIFQYYEKEERGRGNFPDRFSARQFPNYSSELNVNALLLGDSALYLCASSLSRPHSNQPQHFGDGTRLSIL.

This clonotype was seen a handful of times. The chain carries TRBV12-3 or TRBV12-4 and TRBJ1-1, with D perhaps matching TRBD1 (6 bases). The length of the CDR3 is 14 residues. V shed 9 bases and J shed 1 base, with 15 bases lying between them. The CDR3: CASQMGGQNTEAFF. DNA of the CDR3: TGTGCCAGTCAAATGGGGGGACAGAACACTGAAGCTTTCTTT.

In this sample, this clonotype turned up a few times. The CDR3, as DNA: TGTGCCAGTAGGTCTGTGGGACAGGGGACAGATACGCAGTATTTT. Its protein is CASRSVGQGTDTQYF. The rearrangement uses TRBV19 and TRBJ2-3, with 10 positions matching TRBD1. The junction had 6 bases not matched to a gene; V was cut back by 6 bases and J by 3 bases. The CDR3 length is 15 residues. CDR1 is LNHDA and CDR2 is SQIVND in the germline V gene (reference sequence).